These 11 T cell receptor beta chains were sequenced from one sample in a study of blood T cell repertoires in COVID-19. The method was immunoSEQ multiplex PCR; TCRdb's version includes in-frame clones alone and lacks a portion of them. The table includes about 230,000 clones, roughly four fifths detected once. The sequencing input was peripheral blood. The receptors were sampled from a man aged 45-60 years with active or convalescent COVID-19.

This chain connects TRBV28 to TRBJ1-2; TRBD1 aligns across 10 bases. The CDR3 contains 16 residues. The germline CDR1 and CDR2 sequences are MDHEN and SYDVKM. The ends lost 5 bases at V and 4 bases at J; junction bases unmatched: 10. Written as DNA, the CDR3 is TGTGCCAGCAGTGTATCGACAGGGGGCGGAGGCTATGGCTACACCTTC. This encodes CASSVSTGGGGYGYTF.

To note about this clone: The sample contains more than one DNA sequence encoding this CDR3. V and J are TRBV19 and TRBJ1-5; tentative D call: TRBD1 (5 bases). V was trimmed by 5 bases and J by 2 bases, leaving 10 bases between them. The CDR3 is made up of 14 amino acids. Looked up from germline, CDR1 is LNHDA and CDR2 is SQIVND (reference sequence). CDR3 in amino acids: CASSGTGGNQPQHF. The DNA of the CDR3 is TGTGCCAGTAGTGGGACGGGAGGCAATCAGCCCCAGCATTTT. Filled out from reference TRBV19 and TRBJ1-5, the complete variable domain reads DGGITQSPKYLFRKEGQNVTLSCEQNLNHDAMYWYRQDPGQGLRLIYYSQIVNDFQKGDIAEGYSVSREKKESFPLTVTSAQKNPTAFYLCASSGTGGNQPQHFGDGTRLSIL.

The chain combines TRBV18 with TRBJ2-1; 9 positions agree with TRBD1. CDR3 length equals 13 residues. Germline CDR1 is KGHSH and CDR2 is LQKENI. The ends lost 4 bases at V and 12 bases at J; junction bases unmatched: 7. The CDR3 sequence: CASSLRQGDLQFF. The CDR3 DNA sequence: TGTGCCAGCTCACTCCGACAGGGGGATTTGCAGTTCTTC.

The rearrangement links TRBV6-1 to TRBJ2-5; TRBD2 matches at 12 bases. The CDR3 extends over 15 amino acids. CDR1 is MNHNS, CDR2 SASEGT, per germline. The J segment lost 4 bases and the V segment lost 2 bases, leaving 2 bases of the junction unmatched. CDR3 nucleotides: TGTGCCAGCAGTGAACTAGCGGGGGGGCCAGAGACCCAGTACTTC. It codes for CASSELAGGPETQYF.

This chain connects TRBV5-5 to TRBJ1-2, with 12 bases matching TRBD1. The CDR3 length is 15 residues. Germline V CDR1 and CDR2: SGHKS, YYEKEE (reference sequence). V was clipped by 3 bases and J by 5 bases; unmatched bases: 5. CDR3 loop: CASSYRGQGAYGYTF. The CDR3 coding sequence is TGTGCCAGCAGCTACCGGGGACAGGGGGCTTATGGCTACACCTTC.

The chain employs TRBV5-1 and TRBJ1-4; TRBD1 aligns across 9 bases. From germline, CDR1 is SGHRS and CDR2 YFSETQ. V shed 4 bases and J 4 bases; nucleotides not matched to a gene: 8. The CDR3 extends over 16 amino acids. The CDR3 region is CASSLGGQGINEKLFF. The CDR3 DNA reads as TGCGCCAGCAGCCTGGGGGGACAGGGTATTAATGAAAAACTGTTTTTT.

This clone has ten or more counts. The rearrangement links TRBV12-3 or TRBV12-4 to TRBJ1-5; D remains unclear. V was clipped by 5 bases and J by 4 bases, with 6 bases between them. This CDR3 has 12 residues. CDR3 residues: CASSPSNQPQHF. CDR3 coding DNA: TGTGCCAGCAGTCCCAGTAATCAGCCCCAGCATTTT.

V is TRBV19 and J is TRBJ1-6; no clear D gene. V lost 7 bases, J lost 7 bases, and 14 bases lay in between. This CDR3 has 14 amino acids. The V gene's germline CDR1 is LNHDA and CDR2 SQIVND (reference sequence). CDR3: CASTGEAWNSPLHF. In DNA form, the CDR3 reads TGTGCCAGTACCGGCGAGGCTTGGAATTCACCCCTCCACTTT. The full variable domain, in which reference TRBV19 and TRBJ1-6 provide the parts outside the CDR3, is DGGITQSPKYLFRKEGQNVTLSCEQNLNHDAMYWYRQDPGQGLRLIYYSQIVNDFQKGDIAEGYSVSREKKESFPLTVTSAQKNPTAFYLCASTGEAWNSPLHFGNGTRLTVT.

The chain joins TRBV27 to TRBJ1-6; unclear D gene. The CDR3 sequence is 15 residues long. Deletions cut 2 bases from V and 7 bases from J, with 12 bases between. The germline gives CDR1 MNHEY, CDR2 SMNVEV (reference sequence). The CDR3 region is CASSLGSGWNSPLHF. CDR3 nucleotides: TGTGCCAGCAGTTTAGGGAGTGGCTGGAATTCACCCCTCCACTTT.

CDR3 sequence reads: CASRRESTEAFF. In nucleotides, the CDR3 is TGTGCCAGTCGCAGGGAAAGCACTGAAGCTTTCTTT. The genes are TRBV2 and TRBJ1-1; D is possibly TRBD1 (5 bases). The length of the CDR3 is 12 residues. Trimming left V 9 bases short and J 4 bases short, with 12 bases between. Germline V gene data show CDR1 as SNHLY and CDR2 as FYNNEI.

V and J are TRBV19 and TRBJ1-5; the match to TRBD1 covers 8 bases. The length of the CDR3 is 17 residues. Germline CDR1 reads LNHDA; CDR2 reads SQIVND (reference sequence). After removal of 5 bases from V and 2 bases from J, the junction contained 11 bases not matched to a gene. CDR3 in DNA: TGTGCCAGTAGTCCCTGGACAGGGTTAGGTGGCAATCAGCCCCAGCATTTT. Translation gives CASSPWTGLGGNQPQHF.